Detailed here is one TCR beta chain. In the source study's methods: Scientists estimated how many nucleated cells there were by amplifying reference gene primers. Assay used: immunoSEQ multiplex PCR; TCRdb lists only in-frame clones, some missing. The V and J calls and clone size are taken from that table; D and trimming were inferred from the DNA. The repertoire holds more than 35,000 clones, roughly 88% seen once, with approximately 2.4% in the top ten. The CDR3 extends over 19 amino acids. Losses at the gene ends were 5 bases for V and 1 base for J; bases not matched to a gene: 14. From germline, CDR1 is SEHNR and CDR2 FQNEAQ (reference sequence). This sample stems from a study of blood T cell repertoires in COVID-19. For the study at large: The origin of the acute and convalescent COVID-19 samples was the United States, Italy and Spain. Sample material is recorded as cDNA or gDNA derived from T cells, B-cell-depleted T cells, or PBMCs.

The clonotype comes from a human donor in a cohort sampled during active COVID-19. The sequenced sample was peripheral blood. This rearrangement joins TRBV7-9 to TRBJ2-2; 9 nucleotides line up with TRBD1. CDR3 loop: CASSPLPGQGFGNTGELFF. In DNA, the CDR3 is TGTGCCAGCAGCCCATTACCGGGACAGGGTTTCGGGAACACCGGGGAGCTGTTTTTT.